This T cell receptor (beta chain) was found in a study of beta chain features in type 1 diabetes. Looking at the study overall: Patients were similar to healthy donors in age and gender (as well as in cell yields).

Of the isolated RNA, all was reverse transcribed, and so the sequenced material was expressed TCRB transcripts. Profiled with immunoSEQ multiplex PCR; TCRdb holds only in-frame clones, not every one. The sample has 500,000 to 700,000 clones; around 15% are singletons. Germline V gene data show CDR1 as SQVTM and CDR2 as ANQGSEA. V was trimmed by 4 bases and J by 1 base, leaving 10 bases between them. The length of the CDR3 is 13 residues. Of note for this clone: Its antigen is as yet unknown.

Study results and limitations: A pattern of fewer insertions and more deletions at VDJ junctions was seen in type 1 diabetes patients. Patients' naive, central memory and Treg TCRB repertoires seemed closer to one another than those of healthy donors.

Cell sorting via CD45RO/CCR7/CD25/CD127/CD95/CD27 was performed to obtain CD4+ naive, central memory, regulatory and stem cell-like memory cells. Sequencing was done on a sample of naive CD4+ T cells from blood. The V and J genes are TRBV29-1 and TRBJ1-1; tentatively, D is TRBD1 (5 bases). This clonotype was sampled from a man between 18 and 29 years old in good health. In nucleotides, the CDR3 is TGCAGCGTTGTAACAGGAAGGAACACTGAAGCTTTCTTT. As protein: CSVVTGRNTEAFF.